This TCR beta chain was recorded in a study of blood T cell repertoires in COVID-19. Profiled with immunoSEQ multiplex PCR; TCRdb holds only in-frame clones, not every one. Of about 300,000 clones in the sample, approximately 90% were seen once. Those enrolled, adults aged 18 to 89 years, came from roughly 23 US areas. Clinical histories supplied by participants themselves formed the basis of cohort assignment. Recovery meant two consecutive negative NP/OP PCR tests, professional clearance, or resolved symptoms. Germline CDR1 is MNHEY and CDR2 is SVGAGI. There are 14 residues in the CDR3. V was cut by 6 bases and J by 4 bases, with 15 bases left in between.

The material sequenced was PBMCs or T cells enriched from blood (not recorded which). The receptor's source is a man under 40 who had recovered from COVID-19. The rearrangement links TRBV6-5 to TRBJ1-2; TRBD1 is a possible D gene (5 bases). DNA of the CDR3: TGTGCCAGCAGGACAGTGCATCGAGGCTATGGCTACACCTTC. This sequence encodes CASRTVHRGYGYTF.